The rows below give T cell receptor beta chains drawn from one sample of a study of blood T cell repertoires in COVID-19. Sequencing used immunoSEQ multiplex PCR; TCRdb keeps in-frame clones, though not all of them. The table lists roughly 170,000 clones, 87% of them singletons. The source material was peripheral blood. Receptors originate from a woman aged 18-29 years who had recovered from COVID-19. The CDR3 runs from the conserved cysteine through the conserved F or W. The D gene is left open where the match is weak. Size is stated for part of the rows, as once, few or many counts, or as a class when the clone is expanded.

DNA | CDR3 | V | size | J | D
TGTGCCTGGGACAACAGGGCTGGCTACACCTTC | CAWDNRAGYTF | TRBV30 | . | TRBJ1-2 | .
TGCGCCAGCAGCCAAGCTTCAGGGGCTCCTGAAGCTTTCTTT | CASSQASGAPEAFF | TRBV4-1 | . | TRBJ1-1 | .
TGTGCCAGCAGCCCAGGGACTAGCGGGAGTAAACTGAGCCCCTACAATGAGCAGTTCTTC | CASSPGTSGSKLSPYNEQFF | TRBV12-1 | . | TRBJ2-1 | .
TGTGCCAGCCAACGACAGGCCAATCAGCCCCAGCATTTT | CASQRQANQPQHF | TRBV19 | . | TRBJ1-5 | .
TGTGCCAGCAGCTTTCGTCACTACACAGATACGCAGTATTTT | CASSFRHYTDTQYF | TRBV7-2 | . | TRBJ2-3 | .
TGCAGCGTTGCCAGGGACAGGGTAACTGAAGCTTTCTTT | CSVARDRVTEAFF | TRBV29-1 | . | TRBJ1-1 | TRBD1
TGTGCCAGCACCGGGACAGAGGTCTATGGCTACACCTTC | CASTGTEVYGYTF | TRBV6-5 | . | TRBJ1-2 | TRBD1
TGTGCCAGCAGCCAGGACAGGGGGCGCAGGGACACCATATATTTT | CASSQDRGRRDTIYF | TRBV7-2 | . | TRBJ1-3 | TRBD1
TGTGCCAGCAGTTACTCGGCGGTTTACAATGAGCAGTTCTTC | CASSYSAVYNEQFF | TRBV6-5 | . | TRBJ2-1 | .
TGTGCTAGTGGTTCCCTTCGGGGTGAGACCCAGTACTTC | CASGSLRGETQYF | TRBV12-5 | . | TRBJ2-5 | .
TGCGCCAGCAGTGAGTCCGGGGGATTATGTGGAAACACCATATATTTT | CASSESGGLCGNTIYF | TRBV10-1 | . | TRBJ1-3 | .
TGCGCCAGCAGCCAAGGTGGCCTCGTGGGCGCTGAAGCTTTCTTT | CASSQGGLVGAEAFF | TRBV4-1 | . | TRBJ1-1 | .
TGTGCCAGCAGTGAAACACTAGCGGTATCAGATACGCAGTATTTT | CASSETLAVSDTQYF | TRBV6-1 | . | TRBJ2-3 | TRBD2
TGTGCCAGCAGCTTAGCTTACAGGGGGCCAGCTAATGAAAAACTGTTTTTT | CASSLAYRGPANEKLFF | TRBV7-9 | . | TRBJ1-4 | TRBD1
TGTGCCAGCAGCTTACAGGGGTGGAACACTGAAGCTTTCTTT | CASSLQGWNTEAFF | TRBV7-9 | . | TRBJ1-1 | .
TGTGCCAGCAGCTTGACTAGCGGGAGCACAGATACGCAGTATTTT | CASSLTSGSTDTQYF | TRBV7-2 | . | TRBJ2-3 | TRBD2
TGTGCCAGCGGGGCACTAGCGGGAGTAACCAATGAGCAGTTCTTC | CASGALAGVTNEQFF | TRBV6-5 | . | TRBJ2-1 | TRBD2
TGTGCCAGCTCACCAGACTCGGTGGGTCAGCCCCAGCATTTT | CASSPDSVGQPQHF | TRBV18 | . | TRBJ1-5 | .
TGTGCCAGCCTCCGGGGGGACACCGGGGAGCTGTTTTTT | CASLRGDTGELFF | TRBV3-1/TRBV3-2 | . | TRBJ2-2 | TRBD2
TGTGCCAGCAGTTTATCCCGGAGGACAGGTGGGGGTAGGCTAAGGGGTGGCTACACCTTC | CASSLSRRTGGGRLRGGYTF | TRBV27 | . | TRBJ1-2 | TRBD1
TGTGCCAGCAAGGGTACGCGGGGAGCTTTCTTT | CASKGTRGAFF | TRBV7-3 | . | TRBJ1-1 | .
TGTGCCAGCAGCGGGCCTCGCTCTGGGGCCAACGTCCTGACTTTC | CASSGPRSGANVLTF | TRBV9 | . | TRBJ2-6 | .
TGTGCCAGCAGCTTGGGCCTAGCGGGCCGGATAAGCTCCTACAATGAGCAGTTCTTC | CASSLGLAGRISSYNEQFF | TRBV5-6 | . | TRBJ2-1 | TRBD2
TGTGCCAGCACCGGGAGACAAGTTAGCAATCAGCCCCAGCATTTT | CASTGRQVSNQPQHF | TRBV21-1 | . | TRBJ1-5 | .
TGTGCCATCAGTGAGTACCGACAGGGCGGTCAGCCCCAGCATTTT | CAISEYRQGGQPQHF | TRBV10-3 | few | TRBJ1-5 | TRBD1
TGTGCCAGCAGCGGGGCGGGGGGGCGCGAGCAGTACTTC | CASSGAGGREQYF | TRBV7-2 | few | TRBJ2-7 | TRBD2